These T cell receptor beta chains were read from a single sample in a study of blood T cell repertoires in COVID-19. The protocol was immunoSEQ multiplex PCR, while the TCRdb copy is restricted to in-frame clones and leaves out a portion. The sample consists of 200,000 or so clones, over 75% of them appearing once. The material sequenced was PBMCs or T cells enriched from blood (not recorded which). All receptors come from a woman aged 18-29 years in a cohort exposed to, infected with or recovered from COVID-19 (not recorded which). Both conserved end residues are trimmed from each CDR3.

v_call	cdr3_aa
TRBV3-1/TRBV3-2	ASSQGSGGALLEQY
TRBV28	ASTMTGVEAF
TRBV18	ASSPEMNTEAF
TRBV25-1	ASIAGPDEQF
TRBV5-1	ASSYRGQNTGELF
TRBV11-2	ASSLQGEQDEQY
TRBV7-2	ASSLEWTTNYGYT
TRBV29-1	SVVGGLAESTDTQY
TRBV20-1	SALYGYT
TRBV2	ASGRGGTEAF
TRBV7-9	ASSPRGPGNSPLH
TRBV9	ASSVGDTANYGYT
TRBV6-5	ASRTGTDLNTEAF
TRBV28	ASLPPGIGEAF
TRBV6-5	ASSPTGAGYT
TRBV5-1	ASSLDPTAGNTIY
TRBV4-1	ASSQETTGFNQPQH
TRBV7-8	ASSPQGNSPLH
TRBV4-1	ASSPDSYNQPQH
TRBV5-6	ASSTGTSEAF
TRBV7-9	ASSLEGLSSYEQY
TRBV21-1	ASSPREAMNTEAF
TRBV6-4	ASSSGQGNLGYT
TRBV19	ASSATGDFSEAF
TRBV2	ASSDEGNTIY
TRBV2	ASSAGQGQPQH
TRBV7-9	ASSLAGQGETNQPQH
TRBV6-5	ASSYPGGETQY
TRBV19	ASSIIQGRNQPQH
TRBV11-3	ASSLEQGSNEQF
TRBV6-5	ASSQYSNQPQH
TRBV2	ASRRDRIDEQF
TRBV2	ASLTSGAYNEQF
TRBV3-1/TRBV3-2	ASSQAGLADTDTQY
TRBV5-1	ASKETDRGHGYT
TRBV4-2	ASSPPAGGNYGYT
TRBV7-6	ASSLSPRQADTQY
TRBV24-1	ATSDSQGASYNEQF
TRBV6-5	ASKTGGSSYEQY
TRBV30	AWSRPGSSNQPQH
TRBV28	ASSRPSGGIYEQY
TRBV19	ASSLWTTMNTEAF
TRBV11-2	ASSLAGQYNEQF
TRBV9	ASTPGGVTGNNEQF
TRBV3-1/TRBV3-2	ASSSGKKAVGYT
TRBV24-1	ATSASQGPEAF
TRBV3-1/TRBV3-2	ASSQAGGFGNEQF
TRBV9	ASSPGGGNTGELF